This T cell receptor (beta chain) emerged from a study of blood T cell repertoires in COVID-19. The wider study: The United States, Italy and Spain were the sources of the acute and convalescent COVID-19 samples.

Trimming took 4 bases from V and 7 from J; bases not matched to a gene: 6. The CDR3 is made up of 15 amino acids. The germline V gene has CDR1 MGHDK and CDR2 SYGVNS. Measured with immunoSEQ multiplex PCR; TCRdb has only the in-frame clones, and not every one. The sample records 70,000 to 95,000 clones, about 84% being singletons. This clone was picked up a small number of times. This chain connects TRBV25-1 to TRBJ2-1; 11 nucleotides agree with TRBD2. This TCR came from a human donor in a cohort sampled during active COVID-19. Specimen: peripheral blood. The CDR3 DNA reads TGTGCCAGCAGTGGGGGACTAGCGGTGGGGAATGAGCAGTTCTTC. Amino acid sequence: CASSGGLAVGNEQFF.